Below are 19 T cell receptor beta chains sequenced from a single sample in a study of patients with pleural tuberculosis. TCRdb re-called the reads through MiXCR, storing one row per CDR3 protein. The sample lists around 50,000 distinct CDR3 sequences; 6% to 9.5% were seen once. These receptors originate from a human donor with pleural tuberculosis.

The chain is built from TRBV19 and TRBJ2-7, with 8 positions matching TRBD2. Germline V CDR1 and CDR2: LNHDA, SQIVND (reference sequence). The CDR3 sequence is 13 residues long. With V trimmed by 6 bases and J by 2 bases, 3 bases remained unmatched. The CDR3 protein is CASRTSGAYEQYV. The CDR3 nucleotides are TGTGCCAGTAGAACTAGCGGCGCCTACGAGCAGTACGTC.

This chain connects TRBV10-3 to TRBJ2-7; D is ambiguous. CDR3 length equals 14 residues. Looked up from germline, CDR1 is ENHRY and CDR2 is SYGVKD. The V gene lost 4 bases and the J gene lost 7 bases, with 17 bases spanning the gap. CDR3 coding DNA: TGTGCCATCAGTGGTTCAGCCTCTGGGGATGAGCAGTACTTC. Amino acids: CAISGSASGDEQYF.

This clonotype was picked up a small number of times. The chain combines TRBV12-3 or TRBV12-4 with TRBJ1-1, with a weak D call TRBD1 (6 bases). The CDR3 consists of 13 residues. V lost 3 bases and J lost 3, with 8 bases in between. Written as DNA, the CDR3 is TGTGCCAGCAGTTTTACAGGGTACACTGAAGCTTTCTTT. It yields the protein CASSFTGYTEAFF.

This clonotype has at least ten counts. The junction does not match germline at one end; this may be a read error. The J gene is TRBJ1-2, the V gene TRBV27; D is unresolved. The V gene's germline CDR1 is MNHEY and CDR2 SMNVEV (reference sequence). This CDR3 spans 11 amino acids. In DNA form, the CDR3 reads TGCGCCAGCCATTCAGGCTATGGCTACACCTTC. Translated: CASHSGYGYTF.

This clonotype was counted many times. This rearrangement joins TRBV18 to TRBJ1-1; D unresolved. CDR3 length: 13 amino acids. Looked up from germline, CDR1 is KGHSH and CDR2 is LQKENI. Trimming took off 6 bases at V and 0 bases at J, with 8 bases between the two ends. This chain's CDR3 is CASSRGLNTEAFF. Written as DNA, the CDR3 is TGTGCCAGCTCGCGAGGGTTGAACACTGAAGCTTTCTTT.

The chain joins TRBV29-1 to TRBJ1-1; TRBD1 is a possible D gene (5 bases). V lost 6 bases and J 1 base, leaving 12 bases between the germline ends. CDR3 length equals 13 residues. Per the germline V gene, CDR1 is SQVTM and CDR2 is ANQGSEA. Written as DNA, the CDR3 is TGCAGCGTCCAGGGACGGTCGAACACTGAAGCTTTCTTT. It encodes CSVQGRSNTEAFF.

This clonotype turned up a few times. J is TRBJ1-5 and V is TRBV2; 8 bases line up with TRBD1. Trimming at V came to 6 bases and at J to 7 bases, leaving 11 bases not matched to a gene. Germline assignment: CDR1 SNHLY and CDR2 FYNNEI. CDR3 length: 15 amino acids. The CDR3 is CASSAVGQGQQPQHF. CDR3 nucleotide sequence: TGTGCCAGCAGCGCCGTCGGACAGGGACAACAGCCCCAGCATTTT.

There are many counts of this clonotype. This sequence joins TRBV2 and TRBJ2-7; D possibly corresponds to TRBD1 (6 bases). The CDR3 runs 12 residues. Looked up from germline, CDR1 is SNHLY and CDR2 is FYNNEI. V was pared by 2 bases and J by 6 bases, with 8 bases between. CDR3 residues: CASSETGIEQYV. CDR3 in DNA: TGTGCCAGCAGTGAAACAGGGATCGAGCAGTACGTC.

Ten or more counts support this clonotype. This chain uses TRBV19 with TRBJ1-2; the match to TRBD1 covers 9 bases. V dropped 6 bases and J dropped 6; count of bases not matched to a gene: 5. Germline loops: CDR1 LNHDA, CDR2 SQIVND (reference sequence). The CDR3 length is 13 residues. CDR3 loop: CASSNTGGDGYTF. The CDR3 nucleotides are TGTGCCAGTAGCAATACAGGGGGCGATGGCTACACCTTC.

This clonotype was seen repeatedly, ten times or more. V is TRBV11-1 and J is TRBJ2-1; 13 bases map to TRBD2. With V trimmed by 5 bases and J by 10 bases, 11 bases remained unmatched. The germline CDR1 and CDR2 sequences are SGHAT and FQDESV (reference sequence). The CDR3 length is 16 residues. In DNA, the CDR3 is TGTGCCAGCAGCACCCGGACTAGCGGGAGATCCCGGGAGCAGTTCTTC. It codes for CASSTRTSGRSREQFF.

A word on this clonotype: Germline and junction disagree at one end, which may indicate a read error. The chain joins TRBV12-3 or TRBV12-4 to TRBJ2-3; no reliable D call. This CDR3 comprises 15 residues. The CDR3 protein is CASIPFSRSTDTQYF. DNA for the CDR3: TGTGCCAGCATCCCGTTTAGCAGAAGCACGGATACGCAGTATTTT.

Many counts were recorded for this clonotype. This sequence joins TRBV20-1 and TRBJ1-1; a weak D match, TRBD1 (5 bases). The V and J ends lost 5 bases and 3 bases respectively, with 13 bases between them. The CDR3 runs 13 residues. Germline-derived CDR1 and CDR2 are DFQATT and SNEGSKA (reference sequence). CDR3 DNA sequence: TGCAGTGCTCGACCGGGGGGTGACACTGAAGCTTTCTTT. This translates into CSARPGGDTEAFF.

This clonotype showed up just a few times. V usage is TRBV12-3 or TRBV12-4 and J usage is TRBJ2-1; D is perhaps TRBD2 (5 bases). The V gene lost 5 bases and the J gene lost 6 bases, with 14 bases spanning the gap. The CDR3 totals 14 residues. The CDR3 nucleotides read TGTGCCAGCAGTGCTATTGCCGGAGGCAATGAGCAGTTCTTC. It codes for CASSAIAGGNEQFF.

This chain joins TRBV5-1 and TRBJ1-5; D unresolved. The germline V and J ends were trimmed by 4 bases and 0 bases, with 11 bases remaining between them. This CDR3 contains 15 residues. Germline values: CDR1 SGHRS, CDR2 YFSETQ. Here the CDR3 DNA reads TGCGCCAGCAGCGAGGAAGGCTATAGCAATCAGCCCCAGCATTTT. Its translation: CASSEEGYSNQPQHF.

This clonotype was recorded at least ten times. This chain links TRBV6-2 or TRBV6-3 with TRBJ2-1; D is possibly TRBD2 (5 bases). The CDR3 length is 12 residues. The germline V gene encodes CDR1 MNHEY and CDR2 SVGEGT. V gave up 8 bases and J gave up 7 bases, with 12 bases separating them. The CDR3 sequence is CASAPGSNEQFF. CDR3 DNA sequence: TGTGCCAGCGCCCCGGGGTCAAATGAGCAGTTCTTC.

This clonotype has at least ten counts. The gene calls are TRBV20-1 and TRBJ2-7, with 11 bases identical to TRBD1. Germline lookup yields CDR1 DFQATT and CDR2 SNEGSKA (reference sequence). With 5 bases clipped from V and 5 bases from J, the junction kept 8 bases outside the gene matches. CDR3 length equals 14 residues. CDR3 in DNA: TGCAGTGCTCTTTCGGACAGGGGGCCTAACGAGCAGTACTTC. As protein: CSALSDRGPNEQYF.

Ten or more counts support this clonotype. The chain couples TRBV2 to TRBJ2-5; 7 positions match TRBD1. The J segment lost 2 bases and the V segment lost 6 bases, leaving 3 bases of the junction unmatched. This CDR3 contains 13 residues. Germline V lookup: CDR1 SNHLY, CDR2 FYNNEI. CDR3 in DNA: TGTGCCAGCAGAAGGGACAGACAAGAGACCCAGTACTTC. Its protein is CASRRDRQETQYF. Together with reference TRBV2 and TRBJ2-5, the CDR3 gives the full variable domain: EPEVTQTPSHQVTQMGQEVILRCVPISNHLYFYWYRQILGQKVEFLVSFYNNEISEKSEIFDDQFSVERPDGSNFTLKIRSTKLEDSAMYFCASRRDRQETQYFGPGTRLLVL.

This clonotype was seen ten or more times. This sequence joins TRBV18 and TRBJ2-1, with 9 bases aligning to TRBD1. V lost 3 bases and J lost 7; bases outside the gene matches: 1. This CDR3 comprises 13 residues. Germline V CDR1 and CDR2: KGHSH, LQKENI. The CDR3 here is CASSPGQGNEQFF. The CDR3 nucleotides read TGTGCCAGCTCACCGGGACAGGGAAATGAGCAGTTCTTC.

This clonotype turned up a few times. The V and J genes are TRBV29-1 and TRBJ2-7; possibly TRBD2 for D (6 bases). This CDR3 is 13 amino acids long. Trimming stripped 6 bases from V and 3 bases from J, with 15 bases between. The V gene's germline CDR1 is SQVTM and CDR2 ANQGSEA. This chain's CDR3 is CSVRPPGLYEQYF. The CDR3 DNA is TGCAGCGTCCGTCCCCCGGGACTCTACGAGCAGTACTTC.